This T cell receptor (beta chain) was documented in a study of cytomegalovirus exposure and HLA in healthy donors. Study summary: The same platform was used for the 120 validation repertoires and the 600 to 700 first-cohort repertoires, a later analysis reported. Study observations and caveats: First-cohort TCR clusters were later found to tend to co-occur in the 120 or so validation repertoires. The CMV antigen specificity of a few CMV-associated chains was confirmed through in vitro analysis.

Measured with immunoSEQ multiplex PCR; TCRdb has only the in-frame clones, and not every one. The sample carries about 220,000 clones, 80% to 85% recorded once. Per the germline V gene, CDR1 is MNHEY and CDR2 is SMNVEV (reference sequence). With 5 bases removed from V and 1 base from J, the gap between germline ends came to 18 bases. This CDR3 contains 16 residues. Of note for this clone: Its target is unknown.

The donors were in the roughly 110-subject validation cohort; that cohort was separate from the roughly 620-subject first cohort. The specimen was PBMCs. The TCR comes from a woman in her twenties or thirties in good health and CMV-seropositive. The chain couples TRBV27 to TRBJ2-7; the D gene is possibly TRBD2 (6 bases). For the CDR3, the DNA is TGTGCCAGCAGTCCTTTTGGGGGGAGTGGGTCCTACGAGCAGTACTTC. Amino acids: CASSPFGGSGSYEQYF.